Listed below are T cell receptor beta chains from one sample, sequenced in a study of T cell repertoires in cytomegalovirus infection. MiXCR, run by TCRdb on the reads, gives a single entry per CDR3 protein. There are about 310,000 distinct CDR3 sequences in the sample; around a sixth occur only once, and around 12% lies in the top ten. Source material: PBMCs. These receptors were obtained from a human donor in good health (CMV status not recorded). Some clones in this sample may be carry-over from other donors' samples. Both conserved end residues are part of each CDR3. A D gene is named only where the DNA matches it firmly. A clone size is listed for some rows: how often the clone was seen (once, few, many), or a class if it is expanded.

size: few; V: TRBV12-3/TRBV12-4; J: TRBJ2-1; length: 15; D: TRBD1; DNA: TGTGCCAGCAGATCCGGGACAGGGAGATACAATGAGCAGTTCTTC; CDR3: CASRSGTGRYNEQFF
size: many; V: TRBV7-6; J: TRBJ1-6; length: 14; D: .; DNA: TGTGCCAGCACGGCGAACAGGGTTCATTCACCCCTCCACTTT; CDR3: CASTANRVHSPLHF
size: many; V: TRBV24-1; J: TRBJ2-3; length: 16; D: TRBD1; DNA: TGTGCCACCAGTGACCCGGGGACAGGAGACACAGATACGCAGTATTTT; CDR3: CATSDPGTGDTDTQYF
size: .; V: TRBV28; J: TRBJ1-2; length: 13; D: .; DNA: TGTGCCAGCGTGGATGGACAGCGTTATGGCTACACCTTC; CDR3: CASVDGQRYGYTF
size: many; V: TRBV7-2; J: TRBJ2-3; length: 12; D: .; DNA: TGTGCCAGCAGCTCGGTCCGAGCGACGCAGTATTTT; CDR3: CASSSVRATQYF
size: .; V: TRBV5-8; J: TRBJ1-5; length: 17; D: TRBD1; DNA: TGTGCCAGCAGCTCGGATGGAACCCGGACAGGAAATCAGCCCCAGCATTTT; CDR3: CASSSDGTRTGNQPQHF
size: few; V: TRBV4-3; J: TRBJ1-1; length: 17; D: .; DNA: TGCGCCAGCAGCCAAGTCCTGGAACGGGAGTGGGACACTGAAGCTTTCTTT; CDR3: CASSQVLEREWDTEAFF
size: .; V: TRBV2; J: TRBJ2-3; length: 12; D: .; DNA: TGTGCCAGCAGTCAACAGGAAGATACGCAGTATTTT; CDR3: CASSQQEDTQYF
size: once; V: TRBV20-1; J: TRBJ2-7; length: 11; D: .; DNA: TGCAGTGCCACATCGGGAGAGGTGCAGTACTTC; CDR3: CSATSGEVQYF
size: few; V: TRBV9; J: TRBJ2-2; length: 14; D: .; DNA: TGTGCCAGCAGCCCCCGGGCGGGTACCGGGGAGCTGTTTTTT; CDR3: CASSPRAGTGELFF
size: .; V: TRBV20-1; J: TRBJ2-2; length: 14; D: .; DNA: TGCAGTGCTAGGGGGGCCATATACACCGGGGAGCTGTTTTTT; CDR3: CSARGAIYTGELFF
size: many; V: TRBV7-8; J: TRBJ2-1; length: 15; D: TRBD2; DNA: TGTGCCAGCAGCACCACTAGCGGGGGGACCAATGAGCAGTTCTTC; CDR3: CASSTTSGGTNEQFF
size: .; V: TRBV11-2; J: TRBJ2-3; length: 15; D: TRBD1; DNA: TGTGCCAGCAGCGCCGGGACAGGATACACAGATACGCAGTATTTT; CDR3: CASSAGTGYTDTQYF
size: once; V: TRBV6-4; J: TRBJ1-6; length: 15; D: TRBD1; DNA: TGTGCCAGCAGTTCCGGGACAGCCTCTAATTCACCCCTCCACTTT; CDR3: CASSSGTASNSPLHF
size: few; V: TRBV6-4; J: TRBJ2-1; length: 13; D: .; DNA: TGTGCCAGCAGTTATACAGGGAACGGTGAGCAGTTCTTC; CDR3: CASSYTGNGEQFF
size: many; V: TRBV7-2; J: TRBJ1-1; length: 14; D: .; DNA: TGTGCCAGCAGCTTAGAGGAAGGGAACACTGAAGCTTTCTTT; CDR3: CASSLEEGNTEAFF
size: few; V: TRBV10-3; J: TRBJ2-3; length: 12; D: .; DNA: TGTGCCTCACAGGGAACCCAAGATACGCAGTATTTT; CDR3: CASQGTQDTQYF
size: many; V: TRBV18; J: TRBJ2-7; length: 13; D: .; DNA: TGTGCCAGCTCACCGGGCAGAACCTACGAGCAGTACTTC; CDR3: CASSPGRTYEQYF
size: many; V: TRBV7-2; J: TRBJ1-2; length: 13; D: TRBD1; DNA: TGTGCCAGCACCATTGGACAGGGCTATGGCTACACCTTC; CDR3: CASTIGQGYGYTF
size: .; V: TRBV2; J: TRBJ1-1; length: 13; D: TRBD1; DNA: TGTGCCAGCAGTCCTAGGGGGCATACTGAAGCTTTCTTT; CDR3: CASSPRGHTEAFF
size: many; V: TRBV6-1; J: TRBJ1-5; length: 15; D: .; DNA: TGTGCCAGCAGTGAAGCTCCAGGGGCAGATCAGCCCCAGCATTTT; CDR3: CASSEAPGADQPQHF
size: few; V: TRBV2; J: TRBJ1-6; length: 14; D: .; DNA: TGTGCCAGCAGTGCCGGGGAGCGGTATTCACCCCTCCACTTT; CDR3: CASSAGERYSPLHF
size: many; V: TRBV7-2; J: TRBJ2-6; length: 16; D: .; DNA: TGTGCCAGCAGCTTAAAGGGGAGCTCTGGGGCCAACGTCCTGACTTTC; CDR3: CASSLKGSSGANVLTF
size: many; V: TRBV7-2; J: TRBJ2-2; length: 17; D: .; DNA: TGTGCCAGCAGCTTCGATCCCAGGGTGAGGAACACCGGGGAGCTGTTTTTT; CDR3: CASSFDPRVRNTGELFF
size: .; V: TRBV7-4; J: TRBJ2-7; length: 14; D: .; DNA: TGTGCCAGCAGCTTAAAGCCCTTTGTCCACGAGCAGTACTTC; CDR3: CASSLKPFVHEQYF
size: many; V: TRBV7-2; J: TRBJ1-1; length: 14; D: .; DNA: TGTGCCAGCAGCTGGGGACACGCGAACACTGAAGCTTTCTTT; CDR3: CASSWGHANTEAFF
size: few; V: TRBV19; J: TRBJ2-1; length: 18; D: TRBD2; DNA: TGTGCCAGTAGCCCGGGACTAGCGGGCCGTAGCTCCTACAATGAGCAGTTCTTC; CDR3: CASSPGLAGRSSYNEQFF
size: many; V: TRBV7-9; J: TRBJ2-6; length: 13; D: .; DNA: TGTGCCAGCAGCACCTCTGGGGCCAACGTCCTGACTTTC; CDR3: CASSTSGANVLTF
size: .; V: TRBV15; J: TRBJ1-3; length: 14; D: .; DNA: TGTGCCACCAGCACAGGGGTCTCTGGAAACACCATATATTTT; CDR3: CATSTGVSGNTIYF
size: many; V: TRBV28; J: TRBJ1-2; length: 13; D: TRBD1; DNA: TGTGCCAGCAGTGTGGGACAGCACTATGGCTACACCTTC; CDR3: CASSVGQHYGYTF
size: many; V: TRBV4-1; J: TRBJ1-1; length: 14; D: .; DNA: TGCGCCAGCAGCCAAGAAGATCGGAAATCTGAAGCTTTCTTT; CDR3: CASSQEDRKSEAFF
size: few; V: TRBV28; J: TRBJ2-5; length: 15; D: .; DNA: TGTGCCAGCAGTTTATGGGCCTCTCCGGGGGAGACCCAGTACTTC; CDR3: CASSLWASPGETQYF
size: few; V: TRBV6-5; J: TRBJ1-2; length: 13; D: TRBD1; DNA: TGTGCCAGCAGTCAGGGGGCTGTCTATGGCTACACCTTC; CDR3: CASSQGAVYGYTF
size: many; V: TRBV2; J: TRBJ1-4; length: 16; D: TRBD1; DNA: TGTGCCAGCAGTGTAAAGCCAGGGGGCCTTAATGAAAAACTGTTTTTT; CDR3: CASSVKPGGLNEKLFF
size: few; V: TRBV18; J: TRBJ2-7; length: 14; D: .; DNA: TGTGCCAGCTCATGGACAGAAGGTACGCGGGAGCAGTACTTC; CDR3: CASSWTEGTREQYF
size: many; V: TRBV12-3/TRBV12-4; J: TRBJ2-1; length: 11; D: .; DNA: TGTGCCAGCAGTTGGGGGAATGAGCAGTTCTTC; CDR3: CASSWGNEQFF
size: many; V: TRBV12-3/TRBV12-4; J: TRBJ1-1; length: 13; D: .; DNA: TGTGCCAGCGAAGGGGTATATGGCACTGAAGCTTTCTTT; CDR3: CASEGVYGTEAFF
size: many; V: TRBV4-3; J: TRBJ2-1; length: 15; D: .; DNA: TGCGCCAGCAGCCAAGTCTCCGGGGCGTACAATGAGCAGTTCTTC; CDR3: CASSQVSGAYNEQFF
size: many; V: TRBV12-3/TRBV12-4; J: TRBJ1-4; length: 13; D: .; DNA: TGTGCCAGCAGTTTAGGATTTGGGGAAAAACTGTTTTTT; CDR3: CASSLGFGEKLFF
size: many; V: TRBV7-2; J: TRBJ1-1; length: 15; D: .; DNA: TGTGCCAGCAGCTTAGCGGGGGGATTAAACACTGAAGCTTTCTTT; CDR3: CASSLAGGLNTEAFF
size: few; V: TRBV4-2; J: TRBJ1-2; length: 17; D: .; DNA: TGTGCCAGCAGCCAAGGTCCCGGGACAACCTCTAACTATGGCTACACCTTC; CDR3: CASSQGPGTTSNYGYTF
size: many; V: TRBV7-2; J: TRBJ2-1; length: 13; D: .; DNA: TGTGCCAGCAGCCCCTATACAGTAAGCGAGCAGTTCTTC; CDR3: CASSPYTVSEQFF